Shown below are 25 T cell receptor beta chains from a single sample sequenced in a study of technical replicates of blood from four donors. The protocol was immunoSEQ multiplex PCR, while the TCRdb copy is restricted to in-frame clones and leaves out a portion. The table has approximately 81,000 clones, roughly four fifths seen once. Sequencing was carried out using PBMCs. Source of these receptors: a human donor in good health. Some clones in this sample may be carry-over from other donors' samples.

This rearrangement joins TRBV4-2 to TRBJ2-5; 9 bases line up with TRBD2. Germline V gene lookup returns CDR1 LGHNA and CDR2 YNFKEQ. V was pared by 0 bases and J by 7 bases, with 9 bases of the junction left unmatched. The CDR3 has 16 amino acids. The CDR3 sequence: CASSQESSGRRGTQYF. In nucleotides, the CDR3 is TGTGCCAGCAGCCAAGAGTCCAGCGGGAGGAGGGGGACCCAGTACTTC.

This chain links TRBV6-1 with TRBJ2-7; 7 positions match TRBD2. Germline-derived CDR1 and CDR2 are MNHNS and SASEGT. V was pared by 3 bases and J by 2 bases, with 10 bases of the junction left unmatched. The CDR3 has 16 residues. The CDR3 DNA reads TGTGCCAGCAGTGAGTGGGTGGGAGGGGAGACCTACGAGCAGTACTTC. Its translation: CASSEWVGGETYEQYF.

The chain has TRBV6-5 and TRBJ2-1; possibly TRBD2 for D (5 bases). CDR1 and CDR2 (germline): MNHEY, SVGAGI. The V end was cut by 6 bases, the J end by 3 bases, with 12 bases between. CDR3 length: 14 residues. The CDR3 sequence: CASRRGELYNEQFF. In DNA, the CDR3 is TGTGCCAGCAGACGGGGAGAACTCTACAATGAGCAGTTCTTC.

CDR3 nucleotides: TGCGCCAGCAGCTGGACTAGCGGGCCCCCCACCGGGGAGCTGTTTTTT. This encodes CASSWTSGPPTGELFF. This chain links TRBV5-1 with TRBJ2-2, with 11 bases aligning to TRBD2. Germline CDR1 and CDR2: SGHRS and YFSETQ. The CDR3 contains 16 residues. The V and J ends lost 3 bases and 4 bases, in that order; junction bases with no gene match: 5.

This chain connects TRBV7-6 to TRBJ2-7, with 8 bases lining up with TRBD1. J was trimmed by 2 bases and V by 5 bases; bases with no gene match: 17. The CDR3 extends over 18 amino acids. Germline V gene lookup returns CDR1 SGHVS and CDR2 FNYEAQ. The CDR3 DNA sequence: TGTGCCAGCAGCCCCGGATACCGACAGGGGCGACCACCCTACGAGCAGTACTTC. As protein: CASSPGYRQGRPPYEQYF.

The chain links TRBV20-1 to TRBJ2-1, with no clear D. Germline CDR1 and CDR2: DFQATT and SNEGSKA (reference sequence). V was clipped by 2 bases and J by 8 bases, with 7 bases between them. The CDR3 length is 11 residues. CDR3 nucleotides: TGCAGTGCTAGACCCCTCGATGAGCAGTTCTTC. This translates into CSARPLDEQFF.

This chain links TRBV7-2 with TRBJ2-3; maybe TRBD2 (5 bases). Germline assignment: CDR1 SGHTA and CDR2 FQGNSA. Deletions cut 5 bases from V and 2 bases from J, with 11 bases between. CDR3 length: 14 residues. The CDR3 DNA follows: TGTGCCAGCAGCCGAGGACTCTACACAGATACGCAGTATTTT. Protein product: CASSRGLYTDTQYF.

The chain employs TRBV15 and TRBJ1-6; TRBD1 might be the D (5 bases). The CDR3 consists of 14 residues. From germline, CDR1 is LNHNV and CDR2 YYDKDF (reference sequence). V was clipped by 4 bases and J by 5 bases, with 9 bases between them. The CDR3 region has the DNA TGTGCCACCAGCAAGACAGTTGATAATTCACCCCTCCACTTT. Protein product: CATSKTVDNSPLHF.

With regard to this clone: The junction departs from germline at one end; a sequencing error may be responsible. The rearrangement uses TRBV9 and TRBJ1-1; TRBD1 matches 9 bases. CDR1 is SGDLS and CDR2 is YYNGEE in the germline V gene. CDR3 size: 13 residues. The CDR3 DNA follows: TGTGCCAGCAGCGCGGGACAGGGCTTTGAACCTTTCTTT. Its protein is CASSAGQGFEPFF.

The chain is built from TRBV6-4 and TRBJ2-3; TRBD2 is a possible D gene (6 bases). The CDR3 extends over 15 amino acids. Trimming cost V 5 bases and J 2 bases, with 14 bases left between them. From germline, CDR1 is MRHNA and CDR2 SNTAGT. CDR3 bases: TGTGCCAGCAGTATCTCGGGGGAACCCACAGATACGCAGTATTTT. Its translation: CASSISGEPTDTQYF.

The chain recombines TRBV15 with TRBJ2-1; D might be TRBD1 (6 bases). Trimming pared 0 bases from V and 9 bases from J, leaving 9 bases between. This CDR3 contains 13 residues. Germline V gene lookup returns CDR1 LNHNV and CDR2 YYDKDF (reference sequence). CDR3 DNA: TGTGCCACCAGCAGAGACCTGGGGGCTGAGCAGTTCTTC. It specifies CATSRDLGAEQFF.

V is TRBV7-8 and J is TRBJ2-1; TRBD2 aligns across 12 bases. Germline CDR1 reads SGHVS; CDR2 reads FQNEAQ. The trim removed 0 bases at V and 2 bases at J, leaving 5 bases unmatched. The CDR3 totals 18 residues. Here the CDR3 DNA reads TGTGCCAGCAGCTTAGCTCTAGCGGGAGGGCTAGCCTACAATGAGCAGTTCTTC. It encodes CASSLALAGGLAYNEQFF.

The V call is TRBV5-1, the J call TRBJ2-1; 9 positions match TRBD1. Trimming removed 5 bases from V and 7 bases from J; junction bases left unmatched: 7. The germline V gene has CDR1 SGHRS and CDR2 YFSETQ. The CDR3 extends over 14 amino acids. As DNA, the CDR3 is TGCGCCAGCAGACAAGAGACAGGGGGGAATGAGCAGTTCTTC. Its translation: CASRQETGGNEQFF.

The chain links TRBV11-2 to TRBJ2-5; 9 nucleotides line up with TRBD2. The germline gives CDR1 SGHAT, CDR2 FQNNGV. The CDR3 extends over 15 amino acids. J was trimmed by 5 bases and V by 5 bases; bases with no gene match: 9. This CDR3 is CASSQNAGGPETQYF. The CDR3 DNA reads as TGTGCCAGCAGCCAAAACGCGGGGGGGCCTGAGACCCAGTACTTC.

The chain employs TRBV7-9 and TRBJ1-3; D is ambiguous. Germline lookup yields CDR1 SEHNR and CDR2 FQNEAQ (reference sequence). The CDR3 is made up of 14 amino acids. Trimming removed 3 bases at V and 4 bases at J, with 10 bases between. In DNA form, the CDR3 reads TGTGCCAGCAGCTTCCGGGGAGGAGGAAACACCATATATTTT. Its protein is CASSFRGGGNTIYF.

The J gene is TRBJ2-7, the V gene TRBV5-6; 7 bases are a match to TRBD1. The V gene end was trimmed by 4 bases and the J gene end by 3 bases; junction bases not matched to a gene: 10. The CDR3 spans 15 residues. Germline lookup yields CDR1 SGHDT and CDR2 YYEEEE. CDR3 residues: CASSEGAGTNYEQYF. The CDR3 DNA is TGTGCCAGCAGCGAGGGGGCCGGGACGAACTACGAGCAGTACTTC.

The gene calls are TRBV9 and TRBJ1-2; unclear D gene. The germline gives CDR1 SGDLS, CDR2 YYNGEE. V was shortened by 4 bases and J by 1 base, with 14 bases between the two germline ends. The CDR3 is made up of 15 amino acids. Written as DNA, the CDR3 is TGTGCCAGCAGCTCCAGTGGCGGGTTTAACTATGGCTACACCTTC. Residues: CASSSSGGFNYGYTF. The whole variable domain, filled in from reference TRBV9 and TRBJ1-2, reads DSGVTQTPKHLITATGQRVTLRCSPRSGDLSVYWYQQSLDQGLQFLIQYYNGEERAKGNILERFSAQQFPDLHSELNLSSLELGDSALYFCASSSSGGFNYGYTFGSGTRLTVV.

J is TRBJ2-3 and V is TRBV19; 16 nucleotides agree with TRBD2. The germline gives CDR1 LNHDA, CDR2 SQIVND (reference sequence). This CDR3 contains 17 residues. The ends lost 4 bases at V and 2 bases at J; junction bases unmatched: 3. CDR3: CASSTGLAGGFTDTQYF. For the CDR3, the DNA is TGTGCCAGTAGTACGGGACTAGCGGGAGGGTTCACAGATACGCAGTATTTT. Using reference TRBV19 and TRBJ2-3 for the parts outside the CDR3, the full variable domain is DGGITQSPKYLFRKEGQNVTLSCEQNLNHDAMYWYRQDPGQGLRLIYYSQIVNDFQKGDIAEGYSVSREKKESFPLTVTSAQKNPTAFYLCASSTGLAGGFTDTQYFGPGTRLTVL.

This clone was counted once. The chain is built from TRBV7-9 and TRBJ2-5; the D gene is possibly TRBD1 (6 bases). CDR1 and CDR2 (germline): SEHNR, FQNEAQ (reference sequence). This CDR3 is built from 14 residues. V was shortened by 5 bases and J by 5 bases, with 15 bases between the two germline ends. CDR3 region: CASSIPGALETQYF. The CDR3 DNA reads TGTGCCAGCAGCATCCCAGGGGCCCTTGAGACCCAGTACTTC.

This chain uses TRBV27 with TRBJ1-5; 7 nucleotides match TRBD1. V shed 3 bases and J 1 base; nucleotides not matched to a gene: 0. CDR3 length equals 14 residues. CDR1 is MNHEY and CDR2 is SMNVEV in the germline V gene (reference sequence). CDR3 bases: TGTGCCAGCAGTTTGACAGGGAGCAATCAGCCCCAGCATTTT. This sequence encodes CASSLTGSNQPQHF.

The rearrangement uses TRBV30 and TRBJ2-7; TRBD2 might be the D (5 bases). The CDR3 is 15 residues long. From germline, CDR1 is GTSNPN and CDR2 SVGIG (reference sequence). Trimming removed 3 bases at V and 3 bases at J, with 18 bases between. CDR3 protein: CAWSTGIQIRYEQYF. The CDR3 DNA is TGTGCCTGGAGCACCGGGATTCAAATACGCTACGAGCAGTACTTC.

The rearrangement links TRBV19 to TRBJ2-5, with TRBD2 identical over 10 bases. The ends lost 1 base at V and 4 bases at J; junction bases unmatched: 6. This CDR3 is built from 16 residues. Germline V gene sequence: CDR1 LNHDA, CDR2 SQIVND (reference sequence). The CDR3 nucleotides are TGTGCCAGTAGTATAGGGCTAGCGGGAGTGGTAGAGACCCAGTACTTC. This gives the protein CASSIGLAGVVETQYF.

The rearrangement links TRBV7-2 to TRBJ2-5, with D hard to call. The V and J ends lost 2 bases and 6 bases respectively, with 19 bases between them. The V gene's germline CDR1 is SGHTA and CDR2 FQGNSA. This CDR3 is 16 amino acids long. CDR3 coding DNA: TGTGCCAGCAGCTTATTTGTGCGCGCTATAGATAAGACCCAGTACTTC. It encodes CASSLFVRAIDKTQYF.

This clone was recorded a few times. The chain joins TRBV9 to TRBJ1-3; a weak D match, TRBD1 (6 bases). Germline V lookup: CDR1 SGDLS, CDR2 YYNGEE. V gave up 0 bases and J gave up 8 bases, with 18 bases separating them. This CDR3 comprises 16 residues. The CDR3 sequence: CASSVASQGHWDTIYF. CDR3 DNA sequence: TGTGCCAGCAGCGTAGCTTCACAGGGACATTGGGACACCATATATTTT. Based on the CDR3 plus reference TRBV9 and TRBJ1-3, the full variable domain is DSGVTQTPKHLITATGQRVTLRCSPRSGDLSVYWYQQSLDQGLQFLIQYYNGEERAKGNILERFSAQQFPDLHSELNLSSLELGDSALYFCASSVASQGHWDTIYFGEGSWLTVV.

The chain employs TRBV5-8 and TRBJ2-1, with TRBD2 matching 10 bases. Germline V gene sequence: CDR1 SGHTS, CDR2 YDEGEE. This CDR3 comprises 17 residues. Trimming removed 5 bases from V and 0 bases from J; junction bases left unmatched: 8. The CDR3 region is CASRPFASGSSYNEQFF. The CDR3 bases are TGTGCCAGCAGACCATTCGCTAGCGGGAGCTCCTACAATGAGCAGTTCTTC.